The present TCR beta chain was sequenced within a study of cytomegalovirus exposure and HLA in healthy donors. Study outcomes and limitations: The authors later found most CMV-associated TCR beta chains appeared HLA-restricted. In a later analysis, common viral pathogens appeared linked to several of the most significant clusters.

As concerns this clone: The antigen is undetermined.

The PCR contained 60 Vbeta and 13 Jbeta primers. Using immunoSEQ multiplex PCR, the repertoire was profiled, and TCRdb retains in-frame clones only, with some absent. The sample holds 150,000 to 200,000 clones, 70% to 90% seen once. CDR3 length equals 15 residues. The germline V gene encodes CDR1 LNHDA and CDR2 SQIVND (reference sequence). Trimming removed 5 bases at V and 6 bases at J, with 17 bases between. This sequence joins TRBV19 and TRBJ1-5; tentative D call: TRBD1 (5 bases). This TCR was recovered from a man between 18 and 29 years old in good health and CMV-seropositive. Sample: PBMCs. The CDR3 DNA sequence: TGTGCCAGTAGTTCCCAGGGAACGTCGGCTCAGCCCCAGCATTTT. The encoded protein is CASSSQGTSAQPQHF.